The source of this T cell receptor beta chain is a study of response to subunit inactivated influenza vaccine. One entry per CDR3 protein results from TCRdb running MiXCR on the RT-PCR reads. The sample lists about 650,000 distinct CDR3 sequences; approximately 14% were seen once. This CDR3 has 13 amino acids. V lost 6 bases, J lost 2 bases, and 3 bases stayed unmatched. CDR1 and CDR2 (germline): SQVTM, ANQGSEA. General study results and limits: Only a handful of new T cells, the authors suggested, are recruited with each seasonal influenza vaccination.

This clonotype was seen repeatedly, ten times or more. The antigen is not known. This chain links TRBV29-1 with TRBJ2-7, with 11 nucleotides matching TRBD1. This TCR was recovered from a man aged 50-59 years who received an inactivated influenza vaccine. This material consisted of PBMCs from blood, taken 11 to 12 days after vaccination. CDR3 sequence: CSVQGQGAYEQYF. The DNA of the CDR3 is TGCAGCGTCCAGGGACAGGGGGCCTACGAGCAGTACTTC.